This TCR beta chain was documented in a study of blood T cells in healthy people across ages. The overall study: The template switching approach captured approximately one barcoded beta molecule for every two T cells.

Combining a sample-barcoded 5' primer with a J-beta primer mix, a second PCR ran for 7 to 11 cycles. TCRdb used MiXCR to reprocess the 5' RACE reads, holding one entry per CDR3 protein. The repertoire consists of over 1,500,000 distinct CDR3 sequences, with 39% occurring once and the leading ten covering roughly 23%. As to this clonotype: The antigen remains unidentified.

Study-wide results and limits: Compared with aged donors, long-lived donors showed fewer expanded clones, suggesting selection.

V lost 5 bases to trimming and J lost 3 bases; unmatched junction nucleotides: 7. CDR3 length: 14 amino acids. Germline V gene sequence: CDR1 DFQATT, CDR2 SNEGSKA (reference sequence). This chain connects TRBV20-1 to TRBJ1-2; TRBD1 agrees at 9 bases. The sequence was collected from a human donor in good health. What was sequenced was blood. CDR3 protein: CSAPSTGGDYGYTF. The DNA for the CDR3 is TGCAGTGCTCCCTCGACAGGGGGGGACTATGGCTACACCTTC.